Listed below are T cell receptor beta chains from one sample, sequenced in a study of cytomegalovirus exposure and HLA in healthy donors. The method was immunoSEQ multiplex PCR; TCRdb's version includes in-frame clones alone and lacks a portion of them. The table lists 100,000 to 150,000 clones, approximately 73% of them singletons. Sample: PBMCs. The source of these receptors is a man aged 55-75 years in good health and CMV-seropositive. The CDR3 runs from the conserved cysteine through the conserved F or W. A D gene is named only where the DNA matches it firmly. Expanded clones are given a class, and other clones once, few, many or no size at all.

>few|TRBV2|NA|TRBJ1-1
TGTGCCAGCAGTGTCGAACGGGAGAACACTGAAGCTTTCTTT
CASSVERENTEAFF
>NA|TRBV18|TRBD1|TRBJ1-6
TGTGCCAGCTCACCAACCACCGGGACAGAAACCTCCCCCCTCCACTTT
CASSPTTGTETSPLHF
>NA|TRBV18|NA|TRBJ1-5
TGTGCCAGCTCACCTGATAGTGGGGACATTAATCAGCCCCAGCATTTT
CASSPDSGDINQPQHF
>NA|TRBV6-6|NA|TRBJ2-7
TGTGCCAGCAGCCGGGACAACTCCTACGAGCAGTACTTC
CASSRDNSYEQYF
>NA|TRBV5-4|TRBD1|TRBJ1-3
TGTGCCAGCAGCTTAGGTGGGACAGGATCTTACTCTGGAAACACCATATATTTT
CASSLGGTGSYSGNTIYF
>NA|TRBV5-4|NA|TRBJ1-1
TGTGCCAGCAGCTTGCAAGGGAGAAGTGGTGAAGCTTTCTTT
CASSLQGRSGEAFF
>NA|TRBV7-6|NA|TRBJ1-5
TGTGCCAGCAGCTTAATGCAGGGAAGGCACAATCAGCCCCAGCATTTT
CASSLMQGRHNQPQHF
>few|TRBV2|NA|TRBJ1-2
TGTGCCAGCAGTCCCACGGGGGTAGGCTACACCTTC
CASSPTGVGYTF
>NA|TRBV4-2|NA|TRBJ2-5
TGTGCCAGCAGCCAAGTTGCGGCCCAAGAGACCCAGTACTTC
CASSQVAAQETQYF
>NA|TRBV19|NA|TRBJ1-5
TGTGCCAGTAGGGCAGGGGCTCAGCCCCAGCATTTT
CASRAGAQPQHF
>NA|TRBV11-2|TRBD1|TRBJ2-3
TGTGCCAGCAGCTTGGGGACAGGGGGAGGTGATACGCAGTATTTT
CASSLGTGGGDTQYF
>NA|TRBV5-6|NA|TRBJ1-3
TGTGCCAGCAGCTTCCGCTCTGGAAACACCATATATTTT
CASSFRSGNTIYF
>NA|TRBV1|NA|TRBJ2-1
TGCACCAGCAGCCGAACTAGCGGGGGTAACAATGAGCAGTTCTTC
CTSSRTSGGNNEQFF
>NA|TRBV5-1|NA|TRBJ1-1
TGCGCCAGCAGCTTGGTTGCCAGAAACACTGAAGCTTTCTTT
CASSLVARNTEAFF